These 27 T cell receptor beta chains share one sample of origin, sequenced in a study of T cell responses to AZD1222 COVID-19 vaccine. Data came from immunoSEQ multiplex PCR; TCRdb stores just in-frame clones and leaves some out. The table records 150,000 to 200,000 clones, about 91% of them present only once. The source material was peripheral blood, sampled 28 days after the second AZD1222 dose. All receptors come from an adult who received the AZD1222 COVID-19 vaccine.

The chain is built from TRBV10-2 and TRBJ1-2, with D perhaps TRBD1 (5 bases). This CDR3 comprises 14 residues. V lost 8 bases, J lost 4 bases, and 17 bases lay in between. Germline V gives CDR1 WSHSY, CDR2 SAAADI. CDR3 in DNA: TGCGCCAGCGCGTCCTGGGACGGGCCCTATGGCTACACCTTC. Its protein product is CASASWDGPYGYTF.

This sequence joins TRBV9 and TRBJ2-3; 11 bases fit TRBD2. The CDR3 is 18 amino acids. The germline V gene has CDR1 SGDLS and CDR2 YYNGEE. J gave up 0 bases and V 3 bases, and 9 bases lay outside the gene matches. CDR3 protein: CASSEPLAGGPSTDTQYF. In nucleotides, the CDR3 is TGTGCCAGCAGCGAGCCCTTAGCGGGGGGGCCGAGCACAGATACGCAGTATTTT.

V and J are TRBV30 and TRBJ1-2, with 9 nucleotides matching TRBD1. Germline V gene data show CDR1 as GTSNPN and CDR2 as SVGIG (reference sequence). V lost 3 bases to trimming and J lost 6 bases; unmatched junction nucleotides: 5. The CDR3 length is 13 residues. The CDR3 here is CAWRVQGAHGYTF. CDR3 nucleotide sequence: TGTGCCTGGAGAGTACAGGGGGCGCATGGCTACACCTTC.

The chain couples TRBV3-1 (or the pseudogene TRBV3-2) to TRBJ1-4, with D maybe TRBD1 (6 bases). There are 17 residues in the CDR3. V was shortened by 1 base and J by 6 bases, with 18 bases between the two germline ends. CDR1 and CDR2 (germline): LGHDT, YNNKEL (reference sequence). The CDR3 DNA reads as TGTGCCAGCAGCCAAGTTTCGCGGGACACGGAATATGAAAAACTGTTTTTT. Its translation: CASSQVSRDTEYEKLFF.

DNA for the CDR3: TGTGCCAGTAAAGACAGTAAATCCATCTCGATAGCCGGGGAGCTGTTTTTT. It yields the protein CASKDSKSISIAGELFF. The rearrangement links TRBV6-7 to TRBJ2-2; TRBD1 might be the D (5 bases). TRBV6-7 is flagged as an ORF with uncertain function. This CDR3 contains 17 residues. The V gene lost 9 bases and the J gene lost 6 bases, with 26 bases spanning the gap.

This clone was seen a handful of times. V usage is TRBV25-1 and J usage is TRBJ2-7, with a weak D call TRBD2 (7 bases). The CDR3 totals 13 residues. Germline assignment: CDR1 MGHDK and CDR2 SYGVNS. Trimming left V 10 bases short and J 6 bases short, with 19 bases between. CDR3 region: CAKGDTPSGEQYF. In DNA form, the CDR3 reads TGTGCCAAAGGGGACACCCCTAGCGGCGAGCAGTACTTC.

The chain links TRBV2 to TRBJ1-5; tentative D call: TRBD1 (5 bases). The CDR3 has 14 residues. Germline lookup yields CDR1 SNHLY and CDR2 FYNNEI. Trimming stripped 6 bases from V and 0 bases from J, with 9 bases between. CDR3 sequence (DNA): TGTGCCAGCAGGGTCGACAGTAGCAATCAGCCCCAGCATTTT. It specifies CASRVDSSNQPQHF.

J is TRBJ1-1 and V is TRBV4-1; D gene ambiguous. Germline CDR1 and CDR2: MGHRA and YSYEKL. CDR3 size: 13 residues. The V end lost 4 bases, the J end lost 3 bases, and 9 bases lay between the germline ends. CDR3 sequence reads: CASSRTEHTEAFF. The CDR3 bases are TGCGCCAGCAGCCGGACTGAGCACACTGAAGCTTTCTTT.

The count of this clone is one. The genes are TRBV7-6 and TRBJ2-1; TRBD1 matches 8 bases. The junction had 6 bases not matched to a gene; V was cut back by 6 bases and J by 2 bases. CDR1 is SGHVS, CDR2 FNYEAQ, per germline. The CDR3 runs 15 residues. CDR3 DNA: TGTGCCAGCAGATCCGGGACAGGAACCTACAATGAGCAGTTCTTC. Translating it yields CASRSGTGTYNEQFF.

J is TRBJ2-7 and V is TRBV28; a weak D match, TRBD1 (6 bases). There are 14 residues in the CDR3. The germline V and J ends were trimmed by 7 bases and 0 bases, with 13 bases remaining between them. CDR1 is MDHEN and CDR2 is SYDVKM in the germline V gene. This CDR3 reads CASTETGFSYEQYF. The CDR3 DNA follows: TGTGCCAGCACCGAGACAGGTTTCTCCTACGAGCAGTACTTC.

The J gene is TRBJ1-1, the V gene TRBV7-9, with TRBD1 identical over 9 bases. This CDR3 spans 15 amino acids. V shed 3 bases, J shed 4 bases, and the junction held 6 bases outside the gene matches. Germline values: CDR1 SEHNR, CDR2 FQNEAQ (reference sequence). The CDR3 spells CASSFYRGQGTEAFF. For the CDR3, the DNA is TGTGCCAGCAGCTTTTACAGGGGGCAAGGCACTGAAGCTTTCTTT. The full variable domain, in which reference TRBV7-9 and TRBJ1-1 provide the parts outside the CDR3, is DTGVSQNPRHKITKRGQNVTFRCDPISEHNRLYWYRQTLGQGPEFLTYFQNEAQLEKSRLLSDRFSAERPKGSFSTLEIQRTEQGDSAMYLCASSFYRGQGTEAFFGQGTRLTVV.

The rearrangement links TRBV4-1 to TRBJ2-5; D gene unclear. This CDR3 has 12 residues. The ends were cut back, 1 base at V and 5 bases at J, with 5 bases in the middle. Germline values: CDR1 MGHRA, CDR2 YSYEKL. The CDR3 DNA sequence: TGCGCCAGCAGCCAAGTCCGGGAGACCCAGTACTTC. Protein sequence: CASSQVRETQYF.

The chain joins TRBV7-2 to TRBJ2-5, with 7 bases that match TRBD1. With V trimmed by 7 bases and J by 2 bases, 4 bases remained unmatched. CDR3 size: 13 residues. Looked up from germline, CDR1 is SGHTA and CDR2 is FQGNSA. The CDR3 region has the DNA TGTGCCAGCAAAGACAGGGTGCAAGAGACCCAGTACTTC. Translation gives CASKDRVQETQYF. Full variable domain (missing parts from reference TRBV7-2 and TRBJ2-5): GAGVSQSPSNKVTEKGKDVELRCDPISGHTALYWYRQSLGQGLEFLIYFQGNSAPDKSGLPSDRFSAERTGGSVSTLTIQRTQQEDSAVYLCASKDRVQETQYFGPGTRLLVL.

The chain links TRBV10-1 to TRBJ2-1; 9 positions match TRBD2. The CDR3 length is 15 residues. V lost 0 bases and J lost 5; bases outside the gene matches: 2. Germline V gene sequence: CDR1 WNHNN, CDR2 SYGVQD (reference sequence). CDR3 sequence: CASSESAGGDNEQFF. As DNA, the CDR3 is TGCGCCAGCAGTGAGTCGGCGGGGGGGGACAATGAGCAGTTCTTC.

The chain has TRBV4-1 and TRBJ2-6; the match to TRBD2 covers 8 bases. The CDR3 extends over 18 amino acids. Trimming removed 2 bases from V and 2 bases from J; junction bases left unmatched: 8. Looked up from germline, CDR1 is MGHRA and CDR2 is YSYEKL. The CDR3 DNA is TGCGCCAGCAGCCAATCCGGACTAGCTGGGCCTGGGGCCAACGTCCTGACTTTC. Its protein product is CASSQSGLAGPGANVLTF.

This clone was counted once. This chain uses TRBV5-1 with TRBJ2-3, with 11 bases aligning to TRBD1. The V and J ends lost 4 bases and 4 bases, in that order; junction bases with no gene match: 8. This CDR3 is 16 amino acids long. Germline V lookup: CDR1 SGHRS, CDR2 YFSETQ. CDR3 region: CASSRTGTGGPDTQYF. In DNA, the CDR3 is TGCGCCAGCAGCAGAACCGGGACAGGGGGGCCAGATACGCAGTATTTT.

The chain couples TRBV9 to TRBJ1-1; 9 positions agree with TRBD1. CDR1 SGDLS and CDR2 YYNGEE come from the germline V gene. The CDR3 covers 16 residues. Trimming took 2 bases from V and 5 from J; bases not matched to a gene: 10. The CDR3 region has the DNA TGTGCCAGCAGCGTGGGTCCCGGGACAGGGAGGACTGAAGCTTTCTTT. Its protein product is CASSVGPGTGRTEAFF. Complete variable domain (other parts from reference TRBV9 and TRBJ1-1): DSGVTQTPKHLITATGQRVTLRCSPRSGDLSVYWYQQSLDQGLQFLIQYYNGEERAKGNILERFSAQQFPDLHSELNLSSLELGDSALYFCASSVGPGTGRTEAFFGQGTRLTVV.

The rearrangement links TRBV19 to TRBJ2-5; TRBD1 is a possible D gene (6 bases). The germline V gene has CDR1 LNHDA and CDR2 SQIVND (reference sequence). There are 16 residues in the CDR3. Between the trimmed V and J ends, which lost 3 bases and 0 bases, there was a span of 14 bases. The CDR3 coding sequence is TGTGCCAGTAGTATCGGTTTCGGACAGCACCAAGAGACCCAGTACTTC. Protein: CASSIGFGQHQETQYF. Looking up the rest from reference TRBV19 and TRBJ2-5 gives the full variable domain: DGGITQSPKYLFRKEGQNVTLSCEQNLNHDAMYWYRQDPGQGLRLIYYSQIVNDFQKGDIAEGYSVSREKKESFPLTVTSAQKNPTAFYLCASSIGFGQHQETQYFGPGTRLLVL.

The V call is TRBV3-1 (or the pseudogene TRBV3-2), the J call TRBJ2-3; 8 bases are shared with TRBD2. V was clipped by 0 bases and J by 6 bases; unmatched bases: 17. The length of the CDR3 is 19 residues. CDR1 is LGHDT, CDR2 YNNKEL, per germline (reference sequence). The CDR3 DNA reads TGTGCCAGCAGCCAAGACGGGGGATTTGGGCTAGCGGGCGCGGATACGCAGTATTTT. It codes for CASSQDGGFGLAGADTQYF.

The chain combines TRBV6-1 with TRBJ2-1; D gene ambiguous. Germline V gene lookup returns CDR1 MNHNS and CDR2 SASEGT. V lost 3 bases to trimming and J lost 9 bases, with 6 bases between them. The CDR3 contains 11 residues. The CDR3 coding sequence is TGTGCCAGCAGTGAGACTGGTGAGCAGTTCTTC. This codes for CASSETGEQFF.

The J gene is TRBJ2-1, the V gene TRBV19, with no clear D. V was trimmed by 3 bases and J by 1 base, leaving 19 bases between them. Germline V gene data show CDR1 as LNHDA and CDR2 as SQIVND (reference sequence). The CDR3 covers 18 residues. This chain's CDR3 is CASSMEHYTTLSYNEQFF. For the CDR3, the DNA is TGTGCCAGTAGTATGGAACATTACACCACCTTATCCTACAATGAGCAGTTCTTC.

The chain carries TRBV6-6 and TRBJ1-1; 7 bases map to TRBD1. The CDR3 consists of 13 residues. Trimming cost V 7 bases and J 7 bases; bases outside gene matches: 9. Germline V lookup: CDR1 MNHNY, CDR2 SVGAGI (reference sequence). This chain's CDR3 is CASTLSRGLEAFF. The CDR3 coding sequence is TGTGCCAGCACCCTATCAAGGGGGCTTGAAGCTTTCTTT.

The CDR3 region has the DNA TGTGCCAGCAGCTGGGGGACAGGGGAATTGGCTTTCTTT. Encoded protein: CASSWGTGELAFF. The genes are TRBV5-5 and TRBJ1-1; 10 nucleotides match TRBD1. The V segment lost 3 bases and the J segment 11 bases; nucleotides outside the gene matches: 7. Germline-derived CDR1 and CDR2 are SGHKS and YYEKEE (reference sequence). CDR3 size: 13 residues. Variable domain in full (rest from reference TRBV5-5 and TRBJ1-1): DAGVTQSPTHLIKTRGQQVTLRCSPISGHKSVSWYQQVLGQGPQFIFQYYEKEERGRGNFPDRFSARQFPNYSSELNVNALLLGDSALYLCASSWGTGELAFFGQGTRLTVV.

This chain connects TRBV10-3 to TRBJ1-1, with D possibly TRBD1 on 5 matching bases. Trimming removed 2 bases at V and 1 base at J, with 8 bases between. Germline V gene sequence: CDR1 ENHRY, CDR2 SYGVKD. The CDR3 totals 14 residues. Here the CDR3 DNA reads TGTGCCATCAGTGAGCAGGGCCCGAACACTGAAGCTTTCTTT. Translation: CAISEQGPNTEAFF.

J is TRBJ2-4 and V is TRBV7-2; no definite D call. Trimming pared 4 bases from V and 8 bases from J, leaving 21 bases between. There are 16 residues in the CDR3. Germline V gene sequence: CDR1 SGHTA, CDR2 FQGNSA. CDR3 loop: CASSSVSDLRTDIQYF. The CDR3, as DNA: TGTGCCAGCAGCTCCGTTTCCGATCTCAGGACGGACATTCAGTACTTC.

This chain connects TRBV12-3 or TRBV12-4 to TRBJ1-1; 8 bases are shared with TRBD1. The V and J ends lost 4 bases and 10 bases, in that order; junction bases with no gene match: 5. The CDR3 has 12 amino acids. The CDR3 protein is CASSSTGVTAFF. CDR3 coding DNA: TGTGCCAGCAGTTCGACAGGGGTTACAGCTTTCTTT.

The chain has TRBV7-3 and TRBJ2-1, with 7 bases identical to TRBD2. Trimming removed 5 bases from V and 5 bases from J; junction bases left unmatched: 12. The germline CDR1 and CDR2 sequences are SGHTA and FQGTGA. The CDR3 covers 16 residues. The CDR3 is CASSPLVGGENNEQFF. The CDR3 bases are TGTGCCAGCAGCCCCCTGGTGGGGGGGGAGAACAATGAGCAGTTCTTC.